The 8 T cell receptor beta chains below were found in one sample sequenced in a study of blood T cell repertoires in COVID-19. Sequencing was performed with immunoSEQ multiplex PCR; in TCRdb, only in-frame clones are kept and a portion is missing. The sample records hundreds of thousands of clones, under 95% being singletons. The specimen was peripheral blood. These receptor sequences come from a woman aged 18-29 years who had recovered from COVID-19.

The CDR3 nucleotides read TGTGCCAGCAGTGACTCGAGGGTAGCGGGTGAGCAGTTCTTC. This encodes CASSDSRVAGEQFF. V gene TRBV6-4 combines with J gene TRBJ2-1, with 7 nucleotides matching TRBD2. The trim removed 0 bases at V and 9 bases at J, leaving 5 bases unmatched. Germline CDR1 is MRHNA and CDR2 is SNTAGT. The CDR3 loop spans 14 amino acids.

CDR3 sequence (DNA): TGTGCCAGCAGTGAAACTAGCTATGAGCAGTTCTTC. It codes for CASSETSYEQFF. The chain has TRBV25-1 and TRBJ2-1; tentative D call: TRBD2 (6 bases). CDR1 MGHDK and CDR2 SYGVNS come from the germline V gene. V lost 2 bases to trimming and J lost 8 bases, with 7 bases between them. CDR3 length: 12 residues.

This chain links TRBV5-8 with TRBJ2-3, with a weak D call TRBD2 (6 bases). The CDR3 spans 14 residues. With 4 bases removed from V and 2 bases from J, the gap between germline ends came to 11 bases. CDR1 is SGHTS and CDR2 is YDEGEE in the germline V gene. CDR3 amino acids: CASSLGRFTDTQYF. In DNA form, the CDR3 reads TGTGCCAGCAGCCTTGGGAGGTTCACAGATACGCAGTATTTT.

The V and J genes are TRBV24-1 and TRBJ1-1; weak D call: TRBD1 (5 bases). V lost 3 bases and J lost 5, with 9 bases in between. The germline gives CDR1 KGHDR, CDR2 SFDVKD. The CDR3 totals 13 residues. DNA for the CDR3: TGTGCCACCAGTGATCCCCGGGGGACTGAAGCTTTCTTT. It translates to CATSDPRGTEAFF.

V and J are TRBV25-1 and TRBJ2-1; 7 bases fit TRBD2. The junction had 9 bases not matched to a gene; V was cut back by 5 bases and J by 2 bases. Germline CDR1 reads MGHDK; CDR2 reads SYGVNS. The CDR3 is 16 residues long. The CDR3 DNA reads TGTGCCAGCAGTTCTGCCCTAGCGGTTACCTACAATGAGCAGTTCTTC. Translation gives CASSSALAVTYNEQFF.

The genes are TRBV6-5 and TRBJ2-5; D is unclear. The length of the CDR3 is 13 residues. Germline CDR1 and CDR2: MNHEY and SVGAGI. The ends were cut back, 6 bases at V and 6 bases at J, with 14 bases in the middle. The chain's CDR3 is CASSGSTEKTQYF. The CDR3 bases are TGTGCCAGCAGCGGGTCTACGGAGAAGACCCAGTACTTC.

This chain connects TRBV6-2 or TRBV6-3 to TRBJ2-5; TRBD2 matches at 8 bases. Germline loops: CDR1 MNHEY, CDR2 SVGEGT. This CDR3 is built from 16 residues. The trim removed 5 bases at V and 0 bases at J, leaving 8 bases unmatched. CDR3 loop: CASSHGTSGYQETQYF. The CDR3 region has the DNA TGTGCCAGCAGTCACGGCACTAGCGGTTACCAAGAGACCCAGTACTTC.

The rearrangement links TRBV28 to TRBJ2-4; D not certain. Per the germline V gene, CDR1 is MDHEN and CDR2 is SYDVKM. CDR3 length: 10 amino acids. Trimming took off 9 bases at V and 12 bases at J, with 12 bases between the two ends. CDR3 DNA: TGTGCCAGTAGTCGGGTCACTCAGTACTTC. This sequence encodes CASSRVTQYF.